This TCR beta chain came from a study of vaccination and CD4 T cells after COVID-19. CD4+ T cells that had been cultured provided DNA sequenced with the Oncomine TCR Beta short-read assay. Genomic DNA was isolated from CD4+ T cells that had been cultured. MiXCR, applied by TCRdb to the PCR reads, yields one record per CDR3 protein. Of some 19,000 distinct CDR3 sequences listed, approximately 38% are singletons. Comments on this clonotype: Its antigen is undetermined.

The treatment is: roughly 10-day PBMC culture with coronavirus spike peptide pools or control peptides (ViraFEST assay). Per the germline V gene, CDR1 is SGHNT and CDR2 is YENEEA. The CDR3 consists of 15 residues. Trimming took off 3 bases at V and 7 bases at J, with 13 bases between the two ends. This TCR was recovered from a human donor with COVID-19. The sample was cultured CD4+ T cells from blood. The chain links TRBV11-3 to TRBJ1-6; D unresolved. The DNA of the CDR3 is TGTGCCAGCAGCTTTTTTACCGAGACGAATTCACCCCTCCACTTT. Protein product: CASSFFTETNSPLHF.